Below are 9 T cell receptor beta chains sequenced from a single sample in a study of blood T cell repertoires in COVID-19. Generated by immunoSEQ multiplex PCR, the TCRdb table keeps only in-frame clones and is missing some. This repertoire shows around 370,000 clones, 87% found once; its top ten account for under 6.5%. Source material: peripheral blood. All receptors derive from a woman in her fifties or sixties with COVID-19, enrolled during active disease.

The chain joins TRBV30 to TRBJ2-3; 9 bases map to TRBD1. V lost 2 bases to trimming and J lost 5 bases; unmatched junction nucleotides: 8. Germline V CDR1 and CDR2: GTSNPN, SVGIG (reference sequence). The CDR3 length is 15 residues. CDR3 nucleotide sequence: TGTGCCTGGAGTTCTGGCGGGACAGGGAGAGATACGCAGTATTTT. Its translation is CAWSSGGTGRDTQYF.

This chain links TRBV30 with TRBJ2-3; no firm D call. Germline loops: CDR1 GTSNPN, CDR2 SVGIG (reference sequence). This CDR3 is 15 amino acids long. V was shortened by 0 bases and J by 0 bases, with 10 bases between the two germline ends. The CDR3 spells CAWSVLSASTDTQYF. The CDR3 DNA is TGTGCCTGGAGTGTTCTGAGTGCGAGCACAGATACGCAGTATTTT. Filled out from reference TRBV30 and TRBJ2-3, the complete variable domain reads SQTIHQWPATLVQPVGSPLSLECTVEGTSNPNLYWYRQAAGRGLQLLFYSVGIGQISSEVPQNLSASRPQDRQFILSSKKLLLSDSGFYLCAWSVLSASTDTQYFGPGTRLTVL.

V usage is TRBV6-1 and J usage is TRBJ1-4; D unresolved. CDR1 is MNHNS and CDR2 is SASEGT in the germline V gene. The length of the CDR3 is 17 residues. Trimming cost V 2 bases and J 5 bases, with 18 bases left between them. CDR3 protein: CASSERVAGFLNEKLFF. DNA for the CDR3: TGTGCCAGCAGTGAAAGGGTTGCGGGGTTTTTGAATGAAAAACTGTTTTTT.

The CDR3 spells CARVQGGPEYEQYF. CDR3 nucleotides: TGTGCCAGAGTACAAGGGGGCCCAGAATACGAGCAGTACTTC. This chain joins TRBV5-3 and TRBJ2-7; 7 bases are shared with TRBD1. TRBV5-3 falls under the ORF class, with uncertain function. The CDR3 covers 14 residues. Trimming removed 7 bases from V and 4 bases from J; junction bases left unmatched: 11.

This chain uses TRBV5-4 with TRBJ2-3; TRBD1 matches 10 bases. This CDR3 has 15 residues. V was pared by 0 bases and J by 3 bases, with 1 base of the junction left unmatched. CDR1 is SGHNT and CDR2 is YYREEE in the germline V gene (reference sequence). The CDR3: CASSLGGQGTDTQYF. CDR3 nucleotides: TGTGCCAGCAGCTTGGGGGGACAGGGGACAGATACGCAGTATTTT.

This rearrangement joins TRBV19 to TRBJ1-5; D call uncertain. The CDR3 is 15 amino acids. Germline CDR1 LNHDA, CDR2 SQIVND (reference sequence). V lost 10 bases to trimming and J lost 4 bases, with 20 bases between them. CDR3 protein: CATTLRGRPNQPQHF. The CDR3 nucleotides are TGTGCCACCACCCTCAGAGGCAGACCGAATCAGCCCCAGCATTTT.

CDR3 sequence reads: CASSRDVGVDEQYF. In nucleotides, the CDR3 is TGTGCCAGCAGCCGGGATGTCGGGGTTGACGAGCAGTACTTC. V is TRBV16 and J is TRBJ2-7; D may be TRBD2 (5 bases). Germline assignment: CDR1 KGHSY and CDR2 FQNENV. CDR3 length: 14 residues. Trimming removed 4 bases at V and 5 bases at J, with 15 bases between.

The chain recombines TRBV27 with TRBJ1-1; 9 nucleotides align to TRBD1. V was clipped by 3 bases and J by 4 bases; unmatched bases: 6. The CDR3 sequence is 15 residues long. Germline values: CDR1 MNHEY, CDR2 SMNVEV (reference sequence). The CDR3 DNA sequence: TGTGCCAGCAGTTTCCGGGGGACAGGGTTCACTGAAGCTTTCTTT. Amino acid sequence: CASSFRGTGFTEAFF.

V is TRBV25-1 and J is TRBJ2-7; no firm D call. This CDR3 comprises 11 residues. V dropped 10 bases and J dropped 1 base, with 8 bases sitting between them. CDR1 and CDR2 from the germline V gene are MGHDK and SYGVNS. CDR3 coding DNA: TGTGCCACTTCCCGGTCCTACGAGCAGTACTTC. Encoded protein: CATSRSYEQYF.